This T cell receptor (beta chain) derives from a study of control samples from healthy donors and cancer patients (TCRdb year 2020). Reading from cysteine to phenylalanine, the CDR3 counts 15 amino acids. This entry keeps only the CDR3 DNA: 45 bases, framed from base 1. Clipping removes 4 bases from V and 8 bases from J, with 5 as the unmatched junction base count. Based on the germline V gene (reference sequence), the CDR1 and CDR2 sequences are MNHEY and SMNVEV. To prepare the library, the immunoSEQ multiplex PCR assay was applied. In its TCRdb copy, this immuneACCESS table keeps in-frame sequences only and misses some clones. Where compared with another copy, unresolved V genes explain less than half of these, and the others have no known cause. The sample profile shows about 410,000 clones; 80% to 95% of them were found once. The biggest ten clones account for 5.5% to 8% of the sample. Regarding this clone: Its antigen remains undetermined. Within one base of it there is no much larger clone, and no base qualities were kept.

This receptor was identified in a man aged 40-49 years with head and neck cancer. The V and J segments used are TRBV27 and TRBJ2-1, with 13 middle bases fitting TRBD2. What was sequenced was PBMCs. This receptor carries the CDR3 CASSWTSGGLDEQFF. In nucleotide form, the sequence is TGTGCCAGCAGTTGGACTAGCGGGGGACTCGATGAGCAGTTCTTC.